This T cell receptor (beta chain) was captured by sequencing in a study of tumor-infiltrating lymphocytes in oesophageal squamous cell carcinoma. Each CDR3 protein is one row after TCRdb ran MiXCR on the PCR reads. The sample yields 8,500 to 9,000 distinct CDR3 sequences, 60% to 70% seen once. Germline values: CDR1 SGDLS, CDR2 YYNGEE. CDR3 length: 16 residues. Unmatched junction bases numbered 10, after V lost 1 base and J lost 7 bases. The receptor comes from a female donor with esophageal squamous cell carcinoma. This chain links TRBV9 with TRBJ2-1; 8 positions match TRBD2. Sequences were obtained from esophageal tumor tissue. CDR3 in DNA: TGTGCCAGCAGCGTAAACAGCGGGAGTGTTAAGAATGAGCAGTTCTTC. Its translation: CASSVNSGSVKNEQFF.